Below, 26 T cell receptor beta chains from the same sample are listed, as sequenced in a study of regulatory T cells in long-lasting Graves disease. Stated time point: newly diagnosed GD, antithyroid drugs for less than 3 months. Extracted RNA from PBMCs served as the source of the TCR library. Libraries of TCR beta came from iRepertoire HTBI primers plus Arm-PCR of CDR3 regions. TCRdb redid the calling of the multiplex PCR reads with MiXCR, one entry per CDR3 protein. The repertoire consists of about 420,000 distinct CDR3 sequences, with 16% occurring once and the leading ten covering roughly 23%. The data were also submitted as part of a second study, on T cells in Graves' hyperthyroidism and ophthalmopathy.

Sequenced material: peripheral blood mononuclear cells (PBMCs), taken at new diagnosis, from a patient treated with antithyroid drugs. The receptors here all came from a woman under 30 with Graves disease.

The J gene is TRBJ1-6, the V gene TRBV20-1; D unresolved. CDR1 is DFQATT and CDR2 is SNEGSKA in the germline V gene (reference sequence). Trimming took off 2 bases at V and 5 bases at J, with 10 bases between the two ends. This CDR3 contains 14 residues. The CDR3 DNA follows: TGCAGTGCTAGACAGACAACTGATAATTCACCCCTCCACTTT. Residues: CSARQTTDNSPLHF.

The table lists this clonotype with many counts. The chain uses TRBV6-1 and TRBJ2-1; no definite D call. Between the trimmed V and J ends, which lost 7 bases and 8 bases, there was a span of 12 bases. Germline CDR1 reads MNHNS; CDR2 reads SASEGT. The CDR3 has 12 amino acids. CDR3 amino acids: CASINTRHEQFF. The CDR3 DNA follows: TGTGCCAGCATCAATACAAGACATGAGCAGTTCTTC.

This clonotype was seen ten or more times. V and J are TRBV3-1 and TRBJ2-7; no clear D. Germline-derived CDR1 and CDR2 are LGHDT and YNNKEL (reference sequence). V was shortened by 1 base and J by 3 bases, with 7 bases between the two germline ends. The CDR3 has 13 amino acids. CDR3 sequence: CASSQVLNYEQYF. The CDR3 DNA is TGTGCCAGCAGCCAAGTCTTGAACTACGAGCAGTACTTC.

This clonotype has ten or more counts. J is TRBJ2-7 and V is TRBV12-3 or TRBV12-4; D may match TRBD1 or TRBD2 (6 bases each). This CDR3 has 16 residues. Between the trimmed V and J ends, which lost 3 bases and 2 bases, there was a span of 17 bases. The CDR3, as DNA: TGTGCCAGCAGTTTGGGGGGCGCTCGTTTTGCCTACGAGCAGTACTTC. Amino acids: CASSLGGARFAYEQYF.

This clonotype was recorded at least ten times. The rearrangement uses TRBV27 and TRBJ1-2; the D gene is possibly TRBD1 (5 bases). V was pared by 5 bases and J by 6 bases, with 16 bases between. Germline CDR1 is MNHEY and CDR2 is SMNVEV (reference sequence). The CDR3 sequence is 14 residues long. CDR3: CASSPSRQLHGYTF. The CDR3 DNA follows: TGTGCCAGCAGTCCCTCTCGACAGCTCCATGGCTACACCTTC.

This clonotype was recorded a few times. The chain combines TRBV6-1 with TRBJ1-4; the match to TRBD1 covers 7 bases. This CDR3 region has 14 residues. CDR1 is MNHNS and CDR2 is SASEGT in the germline V gene. The ends lost 6 bases at V and 7 bases at J; junction bases unmatched: 8. The CDR3 coding sequence is TGTGCCAGCAGCAGGGGGAAAGTTGGTGAAAAACTGTTTTTT. Translation: CASSRGKVGEKLFF.

This clonotype was detected a few times. The chain recombines TRBV12-3 or TRBV12-4 with TRBJ1-4; 8 nucleotides align to TRBD1. J was trimmed by 5 bases and V by 6 bases; bases with no gene match: 11. The CDR3 sequence is 16 residues long. CDR3: CASRRTGMGKNEKLFF. CDR3 bases: TGTGCCAGCAGGCGGACAGGGATGGGCAAAAATGAAAAACTGTTTTTT.

This clonotype was seen ten or more times. The gene calls are TRBV11-2 and TRBJ2-1; 12 nucleotides line up with TRBD1. CDR1 is SGHAT, CDR2 FQNNGV, per germline. V shed 1 base, J shed 4 bases, and the junction held 8 bases outside the gene matches. This CDR3 is built from 18 residues. The CDR3 DNA sequence: TGTGCCAGCAGCTTAGGTTTGGGGGACAGGGGGCTATACAATGAGCAGTTCTTC. Protein: CASSLGLGDRGLYNEQFF.

The chain joins TRBV12-3 or TRBV12-4 to TRBJ1-5, with a possible D match to TRBD1 (5 bases). The CDR3 loop spans 14 amino acids. With 7 bases removed from V and 4 bases from J, the gap between germline ends came to 14 bases. CDR3 protein: CASKSGGTNQPQHF. The CDR3 DNA reads TGTGCCAGCAAATCCGGGGGTACTAATCAGCCCCAGCATTTT.

There are many counts of this clonotype. In nucleotides, the CDR3 is TGCGCCAGCAGCCTGGACTGGCGCGAGCAGTTCTTC. The encoded protein is CASSLDWREQFF. The chain employs TRBV5-1 and TRBJ2-1, with D possibly TRBD2 on 5 matching bases. The CDR3 runs to 12 residues. V gave up 4 bases and J gave up 10 bases, with 12 bases separating them. Germline assignment: CDR1 SGHRS and CDR2 YFSETQ.

This clonotype has ten or more counts. The chain couples TRBV18 to TRBJ2-3, with D maybe TRBD1 (6 bases). The CDR3 sequence is 17 residues long. Germline values: CDR1 KGHSH, CDR2 LQKENI. Trimming shortened V by 1 base and J by 1 base, and 15 bases separated the two germline ends. CDR3 nucleotides: TGTGCCAGCTCACCACTGGCAGGGGCCACCCGCACAGATACGCAGTATTTT. It specifies CASSPLAGATRTDTQYF.

The gene calls are TRBV6-9 and TRBJ2-1, with a tentative D call TRBD1 (6 bases). V gave up 3 bases and J gave up 2 bases, with 23 bases separating them. The CDR3 covers 19 residues. In germline, CDR1 is MNHGY, CDR2 SVAAGI. The CDR3 sequence is CASSYPSQKSRDTYNEQFF. The DNA for the CDR3 is TGTGCCAGCAGTTACCCCTCCCAAAAATCCCGGGACACCTACAATGAGCAGTTCTTC.

This clonotype was found many times. The chain recombines TRBV2 with TRBJ2-5; D unresolved. Trimming removed 6 bases at V and 1 base at J, with 12 bases between. CDR1 and CDR2 from the germline V gene are SNHLY and FYNNEI. CDR3 size: 14 residues. Written as DNA, the CDR3 is TGTGCCAGCAGAGTCATTTCGGCCCAAGAGACCCAGTACTTC. Translating gives CASRVISAQETQYF.

This clonotype came up many times. The chain links TRBV12-3 or TRBV12-4 to TRBJ2-7; the match to TRBD2 covers 8 bases. J lost 1 base, V lost 5 bases, and 4 bases had no gene match. This CDR3 comprises 14 residues. In DNA, the CDR3 is TGTGCCAGCAGTACTAGCGGCCCATCCTACGAGCAGTACTTC. Its protein product is CASSTSGPSYEQYF.

Only a few counts were recorded for this clonotype. At one end, the junction sequence differs from germline, possibly due to a read error. The rearrangement uses TRBV7-7 and TRBJ2-5; TRBD2 matches at 10 bases. Germline loops: CDR1 SSHAT, CDR2 FNYEAQ (reference sequence). This CDR3 has 18 residues. CDR3 nucleotide sequence: TGTGCTAGCAGCTTAGTAGTAGCGGGAGGACAAAATGGGGAGACCCAGTACTTC. Protein product: CASSLVVAGGQNGETQYF.

The V and J genes are TRBV12-3 or TRBV12-4 and TRBJ1-6, with 8 bases lining up with TRBD1. Trimming at V came to 3 bases and at J to 10 bases, leaving 5 bases not matched to a gene. This CDR3 is built from 14 residues. DNA of the CDR3: TGTGCCAGCAGTTTGGACAGGGAGTGGTCACCCCTCCACTTT. It specifies CASSLDREWSPLHF.

This clonotype has a count of ten or more. The gene calls are TRBV28 and TRBJ1-4; 7 nucleotides match TRBD1. The trim removed 7 bases at V and 7 bases at J, leaving 18 bases unmatched. Germline V gene lookup returns CDR1 MDHEN and CDR2 SYDVKM. This CDR3 comprises 17 residues. The CDR3 spells CASTALGPQGGSEKLFF. DNA of the CDR3: TGTGCCAGCACAGCTTTGGGACCGCAGGGGGGCAGTGAAAAACTGTTTTTT.

This clonotype was observed once. V is TRBV7-9 and J is TRBJ2-1, with TRBD2 matching 7 bases. The CDR3 is 15 residues long. Trimming at V came to 5 bases and at J to 3 bases, leaving 7 bases not matched to a gene. CDR1 is SEHNR and CDR2 is FQNEAQ in the germline V gene (reference sequence). The CDR3 DNA reads TGTGCCAGCAGCCCCGGGACTACCGACTACAATGAGCAGTTCTTC. Its translation is CASSPGTTDYNEQFF.

This clonotype was picked up many times. The chain is built from TRBV6-1 and TRBJ2-7, with D maybe TRBD2 (5 bases). This CDR3 is built from 14 residues. The V and J ends lost 4 bases and 3 bases respectively, with 13 bases between them. CDR1 and CDR2 from the germline V gene are MNHNS and SASEGT. CDR3 loop: CASSVFSGNYEQYF. The DNA of the CDR3 is TGTGCCAGCAGTGTGTTTTCGGGAAACTACGAGCAGTACTTC.

In this sample, this clonotype turned up a few times. This chain joins TRBV6-5 and TRBJ2-7; 9 nucleotides align to TRBD2. The length of the CDR3 is 15 residues. V shed 4 bases, J shed 3 bases, and the junction held 7 bases outside the gene matches. The germline gives CDR1 MNHEY, CDR2 SVGAGI. This chain's CDR3 is CASSSPGLAVYEQYF. The CDR3 DNA reads as TGTGCCAGCAGTTCCCCGGGACTAGCTGTCTACGAGCAGTACTTC.

This clonotype was picked up many times. In DNA form, the CDR3 reads TGTGCCAGCAGTTTCCAGGGCGCCTCTAACTATGGCTACACCTTC. This encodes CASSFQGASNYGYTF. V is TRBV28 and J is TRBJ1-2, with D possibly matching TRBD1 (5 bases). V was cut by 3 bases and J by 0 bases, with 11 bases left in between. The CDR3 is made up of 15 amino acids. CDR1 is MDHEN, CDR2 SYDVKM, per germline.

This clonotype has more than one count but fewer than ten. The chain has TRBV5-5 and TRBJ2-7; TRBD2 matches 9 bases. The CDR3 runs to 16 residues. V lost 4 bases, J lost 1 base, and 9 bases stayed unmatched. Germline values: CDR1 SGHKS, CDR2 YYEKEE (reference sequence). CDR3 protein: CASSPLEREASYEQYF. The CDR3 nucleotides are TGTGCCAGCAGCCCCCTCGAGCGGGAGGCTTCCTACGAGCAGTACTTC.

This clonotype was counted only a few times. The CDR3 DNA is TGTGCCAGCCGTAACTTGAACACCGGGGAGCTGTTTTTT. This codes for CASRNLNTGELFF. The rearrangement links TRBV2 to TRBJ2-2; D is unresolved. CDR3 length: 13 residues. V lost 8 bases and J lost 1, with 8 bases in between. The germline V gene has CDR1 SNHLY and CDR2 FYNNEI.

This clonotype was seen repeatedly, ten times or more. This sequence joins TRBV6-2 or TRBV6-3 and TRBJ2-7; D gene unclear. Germline loops: CDR1 MNHEY, CDR2 SVGEGT. Trimming left V 6 bases short and J 7 bases short, with 13 bases between. CDR3 length: 12 amino acids. This chain's CDR3 is CASRQGLWEQYF. The DNA for the CDR3 is TGTGCCAGCAGGCAAGGCCTTTGGGAGCAGTACTTC.

The V call is TRBV9, the J call TRBJ1-2; D is undetermined. The CDR3 length is 13 residues. The germline CDR1 and CDR2 sequences are SGDLS and YYNGEE. V lost 2 bases to trimming and J lost 8 bases, with 13 bases between them. CDR3 loop: CASSVVVGRGYTF. The DNA of the CDR3 is TGTGCCAGCAGCGTTGTAGTCGGACGAGGCTACACCTTC.

This clonotype was seen many times. This rearrangement joins TRBV7-2 to TRBJ1-1; the D gene is possibly TRBD1 (6 bases). The CDR3 runs 13 residues. With 1 base removed from V and 5 bases from J, the gap between germline ends came to 8 bases. In germline, CDR1 is SGHTA, CDR2 FQGNSA. In DNA form, the CDR3 reads TGTGCCAGCAGCTTAGAGAGGGGGACTGAAGCTTTCTTT. It yields the protein CASSLERGTEAFF.